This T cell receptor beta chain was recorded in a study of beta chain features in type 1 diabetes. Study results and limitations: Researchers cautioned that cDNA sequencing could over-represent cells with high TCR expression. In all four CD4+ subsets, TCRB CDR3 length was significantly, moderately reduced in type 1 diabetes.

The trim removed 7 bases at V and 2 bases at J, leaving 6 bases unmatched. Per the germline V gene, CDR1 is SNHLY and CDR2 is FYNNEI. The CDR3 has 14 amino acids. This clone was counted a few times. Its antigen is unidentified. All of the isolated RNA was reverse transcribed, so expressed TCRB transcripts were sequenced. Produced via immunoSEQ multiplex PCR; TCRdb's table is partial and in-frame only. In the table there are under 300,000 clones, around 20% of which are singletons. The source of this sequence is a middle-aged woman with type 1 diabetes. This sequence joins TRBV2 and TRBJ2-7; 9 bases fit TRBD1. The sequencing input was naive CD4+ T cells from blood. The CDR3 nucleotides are TGTGCCAGCATGATCAGGACAGGGGCCTACGAGCAGTACTTC. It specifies CASMIRTGAYEQYF. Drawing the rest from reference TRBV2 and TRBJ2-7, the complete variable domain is EPEVTQTPSHQVTQMGQEVILRCVPISNHLYFYWYRQILGQKVEFLVSFYNNEISEKSEIFDDQFSVERPDGSNFTLKIRSTKLEDSAMYFCASMIRTGAYEQYFGPGTRLTVT.